The 3 T cell receptor beta chains presented below share a single source sample, sequenced in a study of CD8 T cells in Susac syndrome. RNA totalling about 0.45 to 1 ug underwent reverse transcription with random hexamers. TCRdb itself ran the immunoSEQ multiplex PCR reads through MiXCR, one entry per CDR3 protein. This sample has 150,000 to 200,000 distinct CDR3 sequences; about 95% occur once, and the top ten carry roughly 0.088%. Sequencing was performed on CD4+ T cells from PBMCs. The receptor set was obtained from a human donor with multiple sclerosis.

V gene TRBV30 combines with J gene TRBJ2-4; no clear D. Trimming took 0 bases from V and 5 from J, leaving 2 bases between them. Per germline, CDR1 GTSNPN and CDR2 SVGIG (reference sequence). The CDR3 is 11 amino acids. CDR3 protein: CAWSVENIQYF. CDR3 coding DNA: TGTGCCTGGAGTGTTGAAAACATTCAGTACTTC.

This chain joins TRBV6-6 and TRBJ2-7, with TRBD2 identical over 9 bases. Looked up from germline, CDR1 is MNHNY and CDR2 is SVGAGI (reference sequence). The CDR3 contains 14 residues. Trimming cost V 2 bases and J 5 bases; bases outside gene matches: 4. In DNA form, the CDR3 reads TGTGCCAGCAGTTACGGGACTAGCCGCGACGAGCAGTACTTC. Its translation: CASSYGTSRDEQYF.

This chain connects TRBV9 to TRBJ2-3, with 8 positions matching TRBD2. Germline-derived CDR1 and CDR2 are SGDLS and YYNGEE. The CDR3 loop spans 14 amino acids. V gave up 2 bases and J gave up 3 bases; unmatched junction bases: 2. The DNA of the CDR3 is TGTGCCAGCAGCGTTCGGGAGGGTACAGATACGCAGTATTTT. Translating it yields CASSVREGTDTQYF.